This section outlines one TCR beta chain sequence together with its context. This sample's time point: blood 2 weeks post-SBRT. The treatment is: 15 Gy SBRT to primary tumor, nephrectomy 4 weeks later. Trimming took off 7 bases at V and 0 bases at J, with 6 bases between the two ends. The germline gives CDR1 LNHDA, CDR2 SQIVND (reference sequence). The CDR3 is made up of 12 amino acids. The sample is drawn from a study of radiation and T cells in renal cell carcinoma. Using immunoSEQ multiplex PCR, the repertoire was profiled, and TCRdb retains in-frame clones only, with some absent. The sample lists 150,000 to 190,000 clones, approximately 90% occurring once.

The sample was blood, taken from a patient whose treatment included radiotherapy and nephrectomy. This chain connects TRBV19 to TRBJ1-2, with D tentatively TRBD1 (6 bases). This clonotype was obtained from a woman aged 45-65 years with renal cell carcinoma. The CDR3 reads CASTGANYGYTF. CDR3 sequence (DNA): TGTGCCAGTACAGGGGCTAACTATGGCTACACCTTC.